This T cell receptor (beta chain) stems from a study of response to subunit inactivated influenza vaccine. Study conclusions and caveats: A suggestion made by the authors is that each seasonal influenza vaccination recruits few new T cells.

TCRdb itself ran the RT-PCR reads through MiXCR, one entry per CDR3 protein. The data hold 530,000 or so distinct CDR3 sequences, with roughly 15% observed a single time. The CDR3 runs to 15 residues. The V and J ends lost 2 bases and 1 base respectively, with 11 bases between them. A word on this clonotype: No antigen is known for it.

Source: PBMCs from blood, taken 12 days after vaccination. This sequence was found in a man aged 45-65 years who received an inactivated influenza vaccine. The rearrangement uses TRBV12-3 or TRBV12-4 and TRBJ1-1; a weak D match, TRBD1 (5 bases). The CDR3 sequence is CASSLRQPPNTEAFF. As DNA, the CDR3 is TGTGCCAGCAGTTTAAGACAGCCTCCGAACACTGAAGCTTTCTTT.